Below are 10 T cell receptor beta chains sequenced from a single sample in a study of shared clonotypes between healthy human individuals. Sequencing was performed with immunoSEQ multiplex PCR; in TCRdb, only in-frame clones are kept and a portion is missing. The sample carries approximately 740,000 clones, approximately 79% recorded once. The sequenced sample was memory CD4+ T cells sorted from blood. Documented subset: CD45RA-negative fraction. These receptors all stem from a woman in her 30s in good health.

The rearrangement links TRBV5-1 to TRBJ2-1, with TRBD1 matching over 7 bases. The V and J ends lost 4 bases and 4 bases, in that order; junction bases with no gene match: 8. Germline V gene sequence: CDR1 SGHRS, CDR2 YFSETQ. The length of the CDR3 is 15 residues. CDR3 nucleotides: TGCGCCAGCAGCATCCCCGGGACAGTATACAATGAGCAGTTCTTC. It specifies CASSIPGTVYNEQFF.

The rearrangement joins TRBV10-3 to TRBJ2-5; tentative D call: TRBD2 (5 bases). Germline CDR1 and CDR2: ENHRY and SYGVKD. V lost 10 bases to trimming and J lost 4 bases, with 13 bases between them. The CDR3 loop spans 12 amino acids. The CDR3 nucleotides read TGTGCCACAAGCGGTTGGGGAGAGACCCAGTACTTC. Its translation: CATSGWGETQYF.

The rearrangement uses TRBV14 and TRBJ2-3; 7 positions agree with TRBD2. V shed 4 bases and J 5 bases; nucleotides not matched to a gene: 6. This CDR3 is 14 amino acids long. CDR1 and CDR2 (germline): SGHDN, FVKESK. CDR3 DNA: TGTGCCAGCAGCCCATCCGGGACTAAAGATACGCAGTATTTT. Translating it yields CASSPSGTKDTQYF. The full variable domain, rest sourced from reference TRBV14 and TRBJ2-3, is EAGVTQFPSHSVIEKGQTVTLRCDPISGHDNLYWYRRVMGKEIKFLLHFVKESKQDESGMPNNRFLAERTGGTYSTLKVQPAELEDSGVYFCASSPSGTKDTQYFGPGTRLTVL.

This clone was observed a handful of times. The chain couples TRBV6-5 to TRBJ2-7, with D perhaps assigned TRBD1 or TRBD2 (5 bases each). The V end lost 6 bases, the J end lost 5 bases, and 17 bases lay between the germline ends. The CDR3 runs to 14 residues. Germline V lookup: CDR1 MNHEY, CDR2 SVGAGI. The CDR3 region is CASRFRDGSDEQYF. DNA of the CDR3: TGTGCCAGCAGATTCCGGGACGGATCTGACGAGCAGTACTTC.

The chain couples TRBV6-5 to TRBJ2-3; D possibly matches TRBD1 or TRBD2 (5 bases each). Germline V lookup: CDR1 MNHEY, CDR2 SVGAGI. V gave up 6 bases and J gave up 0 bases, with 13 bases separating them. CDR3 size: 15 residues. For the CDR3, the DNA is TGTGCCAGCAGCGCCCGGGACGTTAGCACAGATACGCAGTATTTT. Its protein product is CASSARDVSTDTQYF.

The chain employs TRBV7-2 and TRBJ1-1; no definite D call. CDR3 length equals 14 residues. Trimming removed 5 bases from V and 1 base from J, with 11 bases in between. Per germline, CDR1 SGHTA and CDR2 FQGNSA. CDR3 sequence (DNA): TGTGCCAGCAGCGTCCGGGAGCGGAACACTGAAGCTTTCTTT. It is translated as CASSVRERNTEAFF. The full variable domain, its missing parts supplied by reference TRBV7-2 and TRBJ1-1, is GAGVSQSPSNKVTEKGKDVELRCDPISGHTALYWYRQSLGQGLEFLIYFQGNSAPDKSGLPSDRFSAERTGGSVSTLTIQRTQQEDSAVYLCASSVRERNTEAFFGQGTRLTVV.

The rearrangement joins TRBV28 to TRBJ2-3, with 9 positions matching TRBD1. Germline lookup yields CDR1 MDHEN and CDR2 SYDVKM. CDR3 length: 15 amino acids. Trimming took 6 bases from V and 1 from J; bases not matched to a gene: 5. This CDR3 is CASSQGDRGTDTQYF. Here the CDR3 DNA reads TGTGCCAGCAGCCAGGGGGACAGGGGCACAGATACGCAGTATTTT. The complete variable domain, with remaining parts taken from reference TRBV28 and TRBJ2-3, reads DVKVTQSSRYLVKRTGEKVFLECVQDMDHENMFWYRQDPGLGLRLIYFSYDVKMKEKGDIPEGYSVSREKKERFSLILESASTNQTSMYLCASSQGDRGTDTQYFGPGTRLTVL.

This rearrangement joins TRBV7-3 to TRBJ2-3; 8 bases align to TRBD2. The CDR3 has 15 residues. Germline lookup yields CDR1 SGHTA and CDR2 FQGTGA. The trim removed 5 bases at V and 1 base at J, leaving 5 bases unmatched. CDR3 in DNA: TGTGCCAGCAGCCCAAGCGGGAGTGGCACAGATACGCAGTATTTT. It encodes CASSPSGSGTDTQYF.

The chain has TRBV10-3 and TRBJ1-1; 11 bases map to TRBD1. V was clipped by 7 bases and J by 6 bases; unmatched bases: 10. The V gene's germline CDR1 is ENHRY and CDR2 SYGVKD. The CDR3 is made up of 15 amino acids. The CDR3 region is CAINDRDRGKSEAFF. CDR3 bases: TGTGCCATCAATGACCGGGACAGGGGGAAGTCTGAAGCTTTCTTT.

A note on this clone: At the DNA level, this CDR3 is encoded by other sequences in the same sample as well. The chain recombines TRBV6-1 with TRBJ1-5; D gene ambiguous. From germline, CDR1 is MNHNS and CDR2 SASEGT. V dropped 4 bases and J dropped 4 bases, with 8 bases sitting between them. The CDR3 runs to 13 residues. The CDR3 spells CASSGGNNQPQHF. The CDR3 region has the DNA TGTGCCAGCAGTGGGGGTAATAATCAGCCCCAGCATTTT.